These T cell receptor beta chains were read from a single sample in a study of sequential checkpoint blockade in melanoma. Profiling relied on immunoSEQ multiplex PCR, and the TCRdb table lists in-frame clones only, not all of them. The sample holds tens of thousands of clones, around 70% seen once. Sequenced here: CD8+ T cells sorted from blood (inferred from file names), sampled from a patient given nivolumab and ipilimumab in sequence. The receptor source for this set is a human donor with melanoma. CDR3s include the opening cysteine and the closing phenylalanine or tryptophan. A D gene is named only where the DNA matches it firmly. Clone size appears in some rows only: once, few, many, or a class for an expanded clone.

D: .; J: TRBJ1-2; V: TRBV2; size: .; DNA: TGTGCCAGCAGTTCGGAGCGGGGCTACACCTTC; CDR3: CASSSERGYTF
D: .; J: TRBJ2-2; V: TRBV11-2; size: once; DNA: TGTGCCAGCAGTTTAACAGGTGACACCGGGGAGCTGTTTTTT; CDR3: CASSLTGDTGELFF
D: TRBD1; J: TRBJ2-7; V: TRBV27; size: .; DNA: TGTGCCAGCAGTCTGACAGGGGGAGGTGCAGCCTACGAGCAGTACTTC; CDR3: CASSLTGGGAAYEQYF
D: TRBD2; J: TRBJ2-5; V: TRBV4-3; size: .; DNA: TGCGCCAGCAGCCCTGCGGGGGGGACACAAGAGACCCAGTACTTC; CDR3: CASSPAGGTQETQYF
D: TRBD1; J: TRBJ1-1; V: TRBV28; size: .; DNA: TGTGCCAGCAGTTTATTTTGGACAGGGAAGAACACTGAAGCTTTCTTT; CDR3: CASSLFWTGKNTEAFF
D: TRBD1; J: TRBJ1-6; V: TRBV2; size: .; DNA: TGTGCCAGCAGTCCGCCGACAGGGGGGAATTCACCCCTCCACTTT; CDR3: CASSPPTGGNSPLHF
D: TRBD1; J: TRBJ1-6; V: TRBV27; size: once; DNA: TGTGCCAGCAGTTTCCCGACAGGGAGTACACCCCTCCACTTT; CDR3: CASSFPTGSTPLHF
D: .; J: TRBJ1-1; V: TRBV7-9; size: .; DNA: TGTGCCAGCAGGGGCCCGATGGCGAACACTGAAGCTTTCTTT; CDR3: CASRGPMANTEAFF
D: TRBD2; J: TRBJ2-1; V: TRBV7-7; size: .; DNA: TGTGCCAGCAGCTTGGCGGGGGGCGGAACCAATGAGCAGTTCTTC; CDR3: CASSLAGGGTNEQFF
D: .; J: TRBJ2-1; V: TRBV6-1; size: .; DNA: TGTGCCAGCAATCGTCCTCAGCAGTTCTTC; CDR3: CASNRPQQFF
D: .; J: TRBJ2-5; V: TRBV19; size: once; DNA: TGTGCCAGTAGCTCCAGGCAGGCCCAAGAGACCCAGTACTTC; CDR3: CASSSRQAQETQYF
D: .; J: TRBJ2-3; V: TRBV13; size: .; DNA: TGTGCCAGCAGCTTAGTCAGGGGGGCAGATACGCAGTATTTT; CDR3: CASSLVRGADTQYF
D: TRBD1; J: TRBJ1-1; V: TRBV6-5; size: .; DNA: TGTGCCAGCAGTTACGGACAGGGAGAGACTGAAGCTTTCTTT; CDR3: CASSYGQGETEAFF
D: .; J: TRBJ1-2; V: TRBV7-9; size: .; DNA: TGTGCCAGCAGCTTAGAGTTGGGGGGGCTCTATGGCTACACCTTC; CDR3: CASSLELGGLYGYTF
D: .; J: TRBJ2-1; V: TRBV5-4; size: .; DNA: TGTGCCAGCAGCGGGGGGTCCTACAATGAGCAGTTCTTC; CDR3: CASSGGSYNEQFF
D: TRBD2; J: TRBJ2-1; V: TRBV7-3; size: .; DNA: TGTGCCAGCGGTTCCGGGACTAGCGGGGCGGATGAGCAGTTCTTC; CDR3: CASGSGTSGADEQFF
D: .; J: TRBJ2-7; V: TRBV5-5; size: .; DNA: TGTGCCAGCAGCTCCTTACCGGGAAGCTACGAGCAGTACTTC; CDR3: CASSSLPGSYEQYF
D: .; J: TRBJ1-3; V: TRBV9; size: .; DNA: TGTGCCAGCAGCGTAGCTTTCGGGATTGGAAACACCATATATTTT; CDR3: CASSVAFGIGNTIYF
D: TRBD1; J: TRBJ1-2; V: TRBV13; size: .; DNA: TGTGCCAGCAGCCTATGGACAGGGAACTATGGCTACACCTTC; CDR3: CASSLWTGNYGYTF
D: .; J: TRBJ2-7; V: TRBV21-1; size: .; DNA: TGTGCCAGCGGTAGCGGGGGAGCGACCTACGAGCAGTACTTC; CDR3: CASGSGGATYEQYF
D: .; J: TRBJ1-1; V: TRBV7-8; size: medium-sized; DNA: TGTGCCAGCAGCTCCCAACATAAAGCTTTCTTT; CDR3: CASSSQHKAFF
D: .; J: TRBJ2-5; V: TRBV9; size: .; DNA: TGTGCCAGCAGCGAGGGGACTTACCCTAGGGAGACCCAGTACTTC; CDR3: CASSEGTYPRETQYF
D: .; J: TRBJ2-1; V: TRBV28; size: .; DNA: TGTGCCAGCAGTTCCCAGGTTGAAGGCAGGCTCTACAATGAGCAGTTCTTC; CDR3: CASSSQVEGRLYNEQFF
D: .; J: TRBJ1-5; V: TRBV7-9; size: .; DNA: TGTGCCAGCAGCCCGGGGAGGCTGCATCAGCCCCAGCATTTT; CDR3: CASSPGRLHQPQHF
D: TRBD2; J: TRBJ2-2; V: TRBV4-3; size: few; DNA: TGCGCCAGCAGCCAAGATTGGGGGTCCTGGACTAGCGGGGGGGGAATCTACGGGGAGCTGTTTTTT; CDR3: CASSQDWGSWTSGGGIYGELFF
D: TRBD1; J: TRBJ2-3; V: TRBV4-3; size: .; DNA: TGCGCCAGCAGCCAAGGGACAGGGGCAGATACGCAGTATTTT; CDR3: CASSQGTGADTQYF
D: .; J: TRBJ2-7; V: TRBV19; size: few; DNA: TGTGCCAGTAGTTCGCGGACTAACTCCTACGAGCAGTACTTC; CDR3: CASSSRTNSYEQYF
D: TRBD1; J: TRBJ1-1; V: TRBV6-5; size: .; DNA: TGTGCCAGCGAGGGACAGGGAGCTGAAGCTTTCTTT; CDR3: CASEGQGAEAFF
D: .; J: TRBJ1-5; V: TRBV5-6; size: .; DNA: TGTGCCAGCAGCTTTGTAGGGGAAAATCAGCCCCAGCATTTT; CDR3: CASSFVGENQPQHF
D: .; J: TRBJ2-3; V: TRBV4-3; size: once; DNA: TGCGCCAGCAGCCAAGATATTAGAGATACGCAGTATTTT; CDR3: CASSQDIRDTQYF
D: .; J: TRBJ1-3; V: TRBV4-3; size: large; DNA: TGCGCCAGCAGCCAAGATTCTCTTGGGCAGCTACCAAACACCATATATTTT; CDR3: CASSQDSLGQLPNTIYF
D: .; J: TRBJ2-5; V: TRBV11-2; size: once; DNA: TGTGCCAGCAGCTGGGCCCAGGGGAGGGGAGAGACCCAGTACTTC; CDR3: CASSWAQGRGETQYF
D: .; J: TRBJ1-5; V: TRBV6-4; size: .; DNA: TGTGCCAGCAGCCCAACCGCTTCGGGTGACGGACCCCAGCATTTT; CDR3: CASSPTASGDGPQHF
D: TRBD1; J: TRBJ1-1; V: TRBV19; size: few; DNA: TGTGCCAGTAGTCTGAACTCCAGGGGGCCGAACACTGAAGCTTTCTTT; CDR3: CASSLNSRGPNTEAFF
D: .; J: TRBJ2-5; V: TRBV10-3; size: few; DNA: TGTGCCATCAGTCCAGACTCCCTGTTAGGCCAAGAGACCCAGTACTTC; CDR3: CAISPDSLLGQETQYF
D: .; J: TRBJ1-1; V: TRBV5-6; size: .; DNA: TGTGCCAGCAGCGCAACAGGGAGCGGCACTGAAGCTTTCTTT; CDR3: CASSATGSGTEAFF
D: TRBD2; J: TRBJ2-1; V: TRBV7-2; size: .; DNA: TGTGCCAGCAGCTCCCAGACGGGGGGATACAATGAGCAGTTCTTC; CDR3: CASSSQTGGYNEQFF
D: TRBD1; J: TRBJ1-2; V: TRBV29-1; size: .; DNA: TGCAGCGTTGAAGATGGGACAGCGGATGGCTACACCTTC; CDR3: CSVEDGTADGYTF
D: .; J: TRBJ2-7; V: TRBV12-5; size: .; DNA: TGTGCTAGTGGTTGGCGGGCCTACGAGCAGTACTTC; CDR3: CASGWRAYEQYF
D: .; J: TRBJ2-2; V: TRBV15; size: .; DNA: TGTGCCACCAGCAGAGATCCCACGGGGAACACCGGGGAGCTGTTTTTT; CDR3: CATSRDPTGNTGELFF